This T cell receptor beta chain was retrieved from a study of a mutant IDH1 vaccine in newly diagnosed glioma. For the study at large: Vaccine dosing followed radiotherapy by 4-6 weeks, or accompanied temozolomide cycles.

Germline CDR1 is MNHNS and CDR2 is SASEGT. This CDR3 has 13 residues. The V end was cut by 6 bases, the J end by 4 bases, with 12 bases between. Sequencing used immunoSEQ multiplex PCR; TCRdb keeps in-frame clones, though not all of them. Of 35,000 to 50,000 clones in the sample, approximately 83% were seen once. Time point denoted: week 35, safety follow-up. Every single dose of the vaccine, 300 ug of mutant IDH1 20-mer peptide, came with topical imiquimod. With regard to this clone: Its target is unknown.

The sample consisted of PBMCs, taken from a glioma patient whose treatment included an IDH1 peptide vaccine. The rearrangement joins TRBV6-1 to TRBJ1-2; no definite D call. The sequence was obtained from a woman aged 45-59 years with glioma. In DNA, the CDR3 is TGTGCCAGCAGGGAGGGAAAAGTCTATGGCTACACCTTC. It yields the protein CASREGKVYGYTF.